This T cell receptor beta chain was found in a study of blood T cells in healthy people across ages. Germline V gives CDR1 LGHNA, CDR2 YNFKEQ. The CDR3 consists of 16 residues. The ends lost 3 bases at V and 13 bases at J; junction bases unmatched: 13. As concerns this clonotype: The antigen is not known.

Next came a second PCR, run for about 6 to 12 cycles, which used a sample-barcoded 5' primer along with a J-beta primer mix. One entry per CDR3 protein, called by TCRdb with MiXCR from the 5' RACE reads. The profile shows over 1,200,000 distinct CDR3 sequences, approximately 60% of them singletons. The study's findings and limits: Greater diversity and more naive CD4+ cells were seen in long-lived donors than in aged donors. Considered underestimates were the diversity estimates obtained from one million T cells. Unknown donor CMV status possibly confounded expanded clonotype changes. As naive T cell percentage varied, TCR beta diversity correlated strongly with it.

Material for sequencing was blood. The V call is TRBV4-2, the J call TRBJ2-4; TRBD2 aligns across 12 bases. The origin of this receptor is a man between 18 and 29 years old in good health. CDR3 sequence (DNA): TGTGCCAGCAGCCATCGCCTAGCGGGAGGGCTATACGGGCAGTACTTC. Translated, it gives CASSHRLAGGLYGQYF.